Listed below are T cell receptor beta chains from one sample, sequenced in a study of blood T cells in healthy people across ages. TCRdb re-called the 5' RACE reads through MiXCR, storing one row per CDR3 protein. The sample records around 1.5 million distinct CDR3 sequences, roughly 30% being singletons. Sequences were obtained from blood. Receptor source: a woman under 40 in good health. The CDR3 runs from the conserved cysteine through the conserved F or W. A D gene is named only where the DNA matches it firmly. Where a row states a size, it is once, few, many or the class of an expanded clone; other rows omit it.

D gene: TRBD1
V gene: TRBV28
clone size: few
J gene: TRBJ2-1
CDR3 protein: CASSPGTGFYNEQFF
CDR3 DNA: TGTGCCAGCAGTCCCGGGACAGGGTTTTACAATGAGCAGTTCTTC

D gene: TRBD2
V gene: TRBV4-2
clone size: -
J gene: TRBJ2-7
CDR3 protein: CASSQESGGFYEQYF
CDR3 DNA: TGTGCCAGCAGCCAAGAAAGCGGGGGTTTCTACGAGCAGTACTTC

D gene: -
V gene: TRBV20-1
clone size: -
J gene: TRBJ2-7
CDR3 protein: CSANRQRSWDEQYF
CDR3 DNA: TGCAGTGCGAATCGACAGCGATCCTGGGACGAGCAGTACTTC

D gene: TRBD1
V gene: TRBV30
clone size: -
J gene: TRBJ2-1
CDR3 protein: CAWSAVGTGPFLGQVF
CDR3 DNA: TGTGCCTGGAGTGCAGTAGGGACAGGGCCCTTCCTGGGGCAGGTCTTC

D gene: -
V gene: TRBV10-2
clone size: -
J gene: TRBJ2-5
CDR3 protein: CAGSESGIAAQYF
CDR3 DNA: TGCGCCGGCAGTGAGAGCGGCATAGCGGCCCAGTACTTC

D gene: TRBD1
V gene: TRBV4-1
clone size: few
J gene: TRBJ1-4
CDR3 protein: CASSQRGLGNEKLFF
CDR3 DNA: TGCGCCAGCAGCCAGAGGGGGCTGGGAAATGAAAAACTGTTTTTT

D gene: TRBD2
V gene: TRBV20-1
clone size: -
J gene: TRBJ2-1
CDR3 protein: CSALAGESSYNEQFF
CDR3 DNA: TGCAGTGCCCTAGCGGGGGAAAGCTCCTACAATGAGCAGTTCTTC

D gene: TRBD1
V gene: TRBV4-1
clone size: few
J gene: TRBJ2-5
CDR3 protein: CASSREPWDSQETQYF
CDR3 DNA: TGCGCCAGCAGCCGGGAGCCCTGGGACAGCCAAGAGACCCAGTACTTC

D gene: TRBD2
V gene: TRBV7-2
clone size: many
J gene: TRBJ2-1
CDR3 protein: CASSPPGLAGVNEQFF
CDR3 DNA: TGTGCCAGCAGCCCTCCGGGACTAGCGGGAGTTAATGAGCAGTTCTTC

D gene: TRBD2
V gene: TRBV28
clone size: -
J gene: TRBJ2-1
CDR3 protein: CASGRGSSHNEQFF
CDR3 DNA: TGTGCATCGGGGAGGGGTAGCTCCCACAATGAGCAGTTCTTC

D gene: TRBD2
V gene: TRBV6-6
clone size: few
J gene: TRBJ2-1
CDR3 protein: CASSYSTLAGGPHEQFF
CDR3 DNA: TGTGCCAGCAGTTACTCTACCCTAGCGGGAGGGCCGCATGAGCAGTTCTTC

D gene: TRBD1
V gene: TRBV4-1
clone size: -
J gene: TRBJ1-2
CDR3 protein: CASSRANSGQGSGYTF
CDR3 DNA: TGCGCCAGCAGCCGGGCCAACTCGGGACAGGGGAGTGGCTACACCTTC

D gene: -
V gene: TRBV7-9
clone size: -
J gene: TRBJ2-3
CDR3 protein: CASRTANTDTQYF
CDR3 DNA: TGTGCCAGCAGGACAGCTAACACAGATACGCAGTATTTT

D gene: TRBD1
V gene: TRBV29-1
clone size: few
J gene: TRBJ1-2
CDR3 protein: CSVGQGGHGYTF
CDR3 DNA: TGCAGCGTTGGGCAGGGGGGTCACGGCTACACCTTC

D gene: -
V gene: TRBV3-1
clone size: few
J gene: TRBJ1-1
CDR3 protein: CASSLRGVTEAFF
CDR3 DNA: TGTGCCAGCAGCCTACGGGGAGTCACTGAAGCTTTCTTT

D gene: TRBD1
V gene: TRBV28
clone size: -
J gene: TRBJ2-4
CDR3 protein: CASSRPDRGELNIQYF
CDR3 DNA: TGTGCCAGCAGCCGACCTGACAGGGGCGAGCTTAACATTCAGTACTTC

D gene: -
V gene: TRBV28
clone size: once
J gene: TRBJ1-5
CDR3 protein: CASSRQPRTVSNQPQHF
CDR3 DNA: TGTGCCAGCAGCCGACAACCCCGGACAGTGAGCAATCAGCCCCAGCATTTT

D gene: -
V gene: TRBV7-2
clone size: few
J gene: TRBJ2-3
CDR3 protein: CASSGSHQDTQYF
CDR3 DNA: TGTGCCAGCAGCGGATCACATCAGGATACGCAGTATTTT

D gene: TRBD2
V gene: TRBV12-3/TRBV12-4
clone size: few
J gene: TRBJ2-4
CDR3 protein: CASSLVLVVAGGPGHIQYF
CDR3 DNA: TGTGCCAGCAGTTTGGTTTTGGTGGTAGCGGGAGGGCCGGGACACATTCAGTACTTC

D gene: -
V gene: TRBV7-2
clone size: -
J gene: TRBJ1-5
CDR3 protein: CASSPRGVQPQHF
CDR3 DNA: TGTGCCAGCAGCCCAAGGGGGGTTCAGCCCCAGCATTTT

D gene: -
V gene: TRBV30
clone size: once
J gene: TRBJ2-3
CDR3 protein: CAWTATSTDTQYF
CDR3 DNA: TGTGCCTGGACTGCCACTAGCACAGATACGCAGTATTTT

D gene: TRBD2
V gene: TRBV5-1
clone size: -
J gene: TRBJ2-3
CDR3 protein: CTSSKTSGDSTDTQYF
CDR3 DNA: TGCACCAGCAGTAAGACTAGCGGGGATAGCACAGATACGCAGTATTTT

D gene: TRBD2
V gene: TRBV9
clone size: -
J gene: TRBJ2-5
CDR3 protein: CASSVAGTSGYKQYF
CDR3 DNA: TGTGCCAGCAGCGTAGCGGGGACTAGCGGCTACAAGCAGTACTTC

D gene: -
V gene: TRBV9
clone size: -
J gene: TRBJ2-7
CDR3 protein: CASSVQTGRSYNEQYF
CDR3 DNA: TGTGCCAGCAGCGTTCAGACGGGGAGATCCTACAATGAGCAGTACTTC

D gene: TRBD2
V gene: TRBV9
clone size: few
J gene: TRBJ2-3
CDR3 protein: CASSVGGEAGGTDTQYF
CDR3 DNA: TGTGCCAGCAGCGTAGGCGGGGAAGCGGGAGGAACAGATACGCAGTATTTT

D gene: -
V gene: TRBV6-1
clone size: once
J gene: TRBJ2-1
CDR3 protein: CANSADRVEFF
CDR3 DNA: TGTGCCAACAGTGCTGACAGAGTGGAGTTCTTC

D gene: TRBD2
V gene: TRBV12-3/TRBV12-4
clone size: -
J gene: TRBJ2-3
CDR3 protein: CASRGGRPITDTQYF
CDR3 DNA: TGTGCCAGCAGGGGAGGGAGGCCGATCACAGATACGCAGTATTTT

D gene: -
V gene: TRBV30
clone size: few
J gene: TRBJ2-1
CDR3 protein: CAWSALIDSPPDEQFF
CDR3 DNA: TGTGCCTGGAGTGCTCTTATCGACTCTCCCCCCGATGAGCAGTTCTTC

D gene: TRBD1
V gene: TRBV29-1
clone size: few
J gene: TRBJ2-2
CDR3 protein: CSVIDRGNTGELFF
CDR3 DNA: TGCAGCGTAATAGACAGGGGGAACACCGGGGAGCTGTTTTTT

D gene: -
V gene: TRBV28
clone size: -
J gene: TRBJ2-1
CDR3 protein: CASSSLSGQETQFF
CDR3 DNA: TGTGCCAGCAGTTCCTTGTCGGGACAAGAGACCCAGTTCTTC

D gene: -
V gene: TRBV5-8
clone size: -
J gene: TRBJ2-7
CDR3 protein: CASSQTSQAAFEQYF
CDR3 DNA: TGTGCCAGCAGCCAGACCAGCCAGGCCGCTTTTGAGCAGTACTTC

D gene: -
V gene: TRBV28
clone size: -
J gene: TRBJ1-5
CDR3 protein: CASSFWDQPQHF
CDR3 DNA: TGTGCCAGCAGTTTCTGGGACCAGCCCCAGCATTTT

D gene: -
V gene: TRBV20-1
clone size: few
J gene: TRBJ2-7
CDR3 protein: CSATPGGSEQYF
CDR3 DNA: TGCAGTGCTACCCCAGGTGGGTCCGAGCAGTACTTC

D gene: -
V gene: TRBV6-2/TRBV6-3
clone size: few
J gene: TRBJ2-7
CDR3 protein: CASSKVTSVPYEQYF
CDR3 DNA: TGTGCCAGCAGTAAGGTCACTAGTGTTCCCTACGAGCAGTACTTC

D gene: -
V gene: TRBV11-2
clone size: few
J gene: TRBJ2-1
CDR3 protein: CASSQPPWALRLNEQFF
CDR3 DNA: TGTGCCAGCAGCCAACCACCCTGGGCCTTGAGGCTCAATGAGCAGTTCTTC

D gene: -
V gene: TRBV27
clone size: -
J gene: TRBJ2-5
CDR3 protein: CASKSQGPTQETQYF
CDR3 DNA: TGTGCCAGTAAATCACAGGGTCCCACTCAAGAGACCCAGTACTTC

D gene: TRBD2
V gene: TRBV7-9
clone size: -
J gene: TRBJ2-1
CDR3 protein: CASIPPPAGVFREQFF
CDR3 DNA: TGTGCCAGCATCCCGCCCCCAGCGGGAGTTTTCAGGGAGCAGTTCTTC

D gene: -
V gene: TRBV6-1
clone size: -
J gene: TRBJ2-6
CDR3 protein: CASRTPWDSGSGANVLTF
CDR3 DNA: TGTGCCAGCAGAACCCCCTGGGACTCTGGCTCTGGAGCCAACGTCCTGACTTTC

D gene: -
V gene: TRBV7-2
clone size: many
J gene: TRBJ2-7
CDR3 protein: CASSPQTGYEQYF
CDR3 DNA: TGTGCCAGCAGCCCACAGACAGGCTACGAGCAGTACTTC

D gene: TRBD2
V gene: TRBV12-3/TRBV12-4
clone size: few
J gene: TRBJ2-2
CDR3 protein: CASSFTSGPTGELFF
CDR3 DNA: TGTGCCAGCAGTTTTACTAGCGGCCCCACCGGGGAGCTGTTTTTT

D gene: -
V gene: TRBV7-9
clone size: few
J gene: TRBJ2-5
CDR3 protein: CASSWTVNQETQYF
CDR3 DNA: TGTGCCAGCAGCTGGACAGTAAACCAAGAGACCCAGTACTTC

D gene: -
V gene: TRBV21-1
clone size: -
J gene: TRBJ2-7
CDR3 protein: CASIVPGGPSYEQYF
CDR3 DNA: TGTGCCAGCATCGTCCCGGGGGGGCCCTCCTACGAGCAGTACTTC

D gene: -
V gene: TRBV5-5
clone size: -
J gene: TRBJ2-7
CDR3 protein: CASSLGAGYLYEQYF
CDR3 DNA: TGTGCCAGCAGCTTGGGGGCAGGCTACCTCTACGAGCAGTACTTC

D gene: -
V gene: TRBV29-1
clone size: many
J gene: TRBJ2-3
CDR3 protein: CSGGHAQDTQYF
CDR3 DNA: TGCAGCGGGGGGCACGCGCAAGATACGCAGTATTTT

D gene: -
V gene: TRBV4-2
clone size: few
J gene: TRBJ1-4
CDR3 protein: CASSHLLSDEKLFF
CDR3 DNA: TGTGCCAGCAGTCACCTTCTTAGTGACGAAAAACTGTTTTTT

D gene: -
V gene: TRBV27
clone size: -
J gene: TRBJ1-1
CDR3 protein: CAGRAGGLNTEAFF
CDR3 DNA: TGTGCCGGCAGAGCCGGGGGGCTGAACACTGAAGCTTTCTTT

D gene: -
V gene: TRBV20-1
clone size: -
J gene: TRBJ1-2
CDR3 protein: CSARDEGYGYTF
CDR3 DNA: TGCAGTGCTAGAGATGAGGGGTACGGCTACACCTTC

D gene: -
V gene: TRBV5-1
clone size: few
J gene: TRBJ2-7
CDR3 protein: CASSPEEGVISYEQYF
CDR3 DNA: TGCGCCAGCAGCCCTGAGGAGGGTGTTATCTCCTACGAGCAGTACTTC